This T cell receptor (beta chain) was identified in a study of cytomegalovirus exposure and HLA in healthy donors. General study results and limits: TCR beta V- and J-gene trimming was later associated with a missense DCLRE1C variant.

In its sample, this clone was seen a few times. The target antigen is unknown. V was clipped by 4 bases and J by 14 bases, with 23 bases between them. CDR1 and CDR2 (germline): LGHNA, YNFKEQ. This CDR3 has 14 amino acids. PCR was performed using 60 Vbeta and 13 Jbeta primers. Sequencing used immunoSEQ multiplex PCR; TCRdb keeps in-frame clones, though not all of them. Of tens of thousands of clones in the sample, more than 60% are singletons; the top ten hold roughly 12%. The receptor was isolated from a male donor in good health and CMV-seropositive. The sequenced material came from PBMCs. V is TRBV4-2 and J is TRBJ1-2, with D tentatively TRBD1 (6 bases). The chain's CDR3 is CASSPVRDTSKKTF. CDR3 sequence (DNA): TGTGCCAGCAGCCCTGTCCGGGACACCTCCAAAAAGACCTTC.